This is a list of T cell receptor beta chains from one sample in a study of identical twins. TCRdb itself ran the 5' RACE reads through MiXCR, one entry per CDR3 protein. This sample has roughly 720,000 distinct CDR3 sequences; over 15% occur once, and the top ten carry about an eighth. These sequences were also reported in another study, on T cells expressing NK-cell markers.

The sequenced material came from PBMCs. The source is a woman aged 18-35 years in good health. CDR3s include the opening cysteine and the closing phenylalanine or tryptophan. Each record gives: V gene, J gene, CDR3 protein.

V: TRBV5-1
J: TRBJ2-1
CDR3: CASSWGSGLNEQFF

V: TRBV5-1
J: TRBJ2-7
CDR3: CASSAGGLRDEQYF

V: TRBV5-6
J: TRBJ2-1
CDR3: CASRRGGQGTYNEQFF

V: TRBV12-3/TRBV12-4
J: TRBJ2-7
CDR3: CASSFQASSYEQYF

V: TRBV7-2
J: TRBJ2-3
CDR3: CASSYRTGGRTDTQYF

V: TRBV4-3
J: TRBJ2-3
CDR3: CASSQDRITGGTDTQYF

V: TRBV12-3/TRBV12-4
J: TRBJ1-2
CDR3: CASSRGSRNYGYTF

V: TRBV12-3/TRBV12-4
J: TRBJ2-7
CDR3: CASSPQGAKSYEQYF

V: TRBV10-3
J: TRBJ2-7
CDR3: CAISDSWEQYF

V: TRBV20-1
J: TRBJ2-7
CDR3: CSAGKDSTYEQYF

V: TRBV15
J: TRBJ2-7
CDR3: CATSYSTGFTYEQYF

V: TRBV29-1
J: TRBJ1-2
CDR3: CSVEDHFF

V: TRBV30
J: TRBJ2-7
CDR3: CAWSMVGVYEQYF

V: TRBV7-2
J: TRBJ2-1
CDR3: CASSVIGTSGYNEQFF

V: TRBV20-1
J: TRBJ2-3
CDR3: CSATDTSTDTQYF

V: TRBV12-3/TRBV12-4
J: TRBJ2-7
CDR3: CASSRRGPGQGYEQYF

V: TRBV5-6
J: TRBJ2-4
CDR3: CASSLGAGIQYF